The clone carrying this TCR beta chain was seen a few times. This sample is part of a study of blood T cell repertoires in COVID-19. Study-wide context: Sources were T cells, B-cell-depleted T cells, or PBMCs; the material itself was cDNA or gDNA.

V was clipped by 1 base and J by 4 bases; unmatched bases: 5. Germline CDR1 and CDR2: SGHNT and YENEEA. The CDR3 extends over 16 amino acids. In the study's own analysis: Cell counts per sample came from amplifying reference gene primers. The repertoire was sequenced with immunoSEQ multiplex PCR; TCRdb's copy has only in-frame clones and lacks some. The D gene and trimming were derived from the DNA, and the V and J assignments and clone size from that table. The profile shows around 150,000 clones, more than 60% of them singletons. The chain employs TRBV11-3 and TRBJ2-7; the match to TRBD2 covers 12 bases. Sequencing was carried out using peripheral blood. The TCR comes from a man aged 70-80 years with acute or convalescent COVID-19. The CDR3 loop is CASSLGSLAGGYEQYF. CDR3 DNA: TGTGCCAGCAGCTTAGGGTCACTAGCGGGAGGATACGAGCAGTACTTC.